This is a list of T cell receptor beta chains from one sample in a study of radiotherapy plus CTLA-4 blockade in lung cancer. Using immunoSEQ multiplex PCR, the repertoire was profiled, and TCRdb retains in-frame clones only, with some absent. The data show 30,000 to 40,000 clones, 70% to 80% seen once. The sequencing used peripheral blood, collected from a patient treated with radiotherapy plus ipilimumab. These receptors were collected from a human donor with non-small cell lung cancer that progressed on radiotherapy plus ipilimumab. CDR3s include the opening cysteine and the closing phenylalanine or tryptophan. A D gene is named only where the DNA matches it firmly. Size is omitted from some rows. Given values are once, few, many or a class for expanded clones.

d_gene	v_gene	abundance	j_gene	CDR3nt	CDR3aa
-	TRBV6-1	-	TRBJ2-3	TGTGCCTCAATAATGGGTGGGGGAGAGATAGATACGCAGTATTTT	CASIMGGGEIDTQYF
-	TRBV10-1	-	TRBJ2-3	TGCGCCAGCAGTGACATCGAGGGGTCGAGGGCAGATACGCAGTATTTT	CASSDIEGSRADTQYF
-	TRBV18	-	TRBJ1-5	TGTGCCAGCTCACCGGAGGGAGCTTATAGCAATCAGCCCCAGCATTTT	CASSPEGAYSNQPQHF
-	TRBV5-4	-	TRBJ2-6	TGTGCCAGCAGCTTGGAACAGTCTGGGGCCAACGTCCTGACTTTC	CASSLEQSGANVLTF
-	TRBV29-1	-	TRBJ2-1	TGCAGCGTTGGTGCGGGTGAGCAGTTCTTC	CSVGAGEQFF
-	TRBV27	-	TRBJ2-7	TGTGCCAGCAGTTTATCTCCCACCGGGGTCTCCTACGAGCAGTACTTC	CASSLSPTGVSYEQYF
-	TRBV30	few	TRBJ1-1	TGTGCCTGGATCCAAGGGACGGAGTTCCCAAACCGTCTGAACACTGAAGCTTTCTTT	CAWIQGTEFPNRLNTEAFF
TRBD1	TRBV11-1	-	TRBJ2-7	TGTGCCAGCAGCGTTGGACAGGGCTCCTACGAGCAGTACTTC	CASSVGQGSYEQYF
TRBD1	TRBV15	-	TRBJ2-2	TGTGCCACCAGCCCGGGACAGCGGTCTGGAGGGGAGCTGTTTTTT	CATSPGQRSGGELFF
-	TRBV7-2	-	TRBJ2-2	TGTGCCAGCAGCTTAAGGCAGGGAATTGTCGCCGGGGAGCTGTTTTTT	CASSLRQGIVAGELFF
TRBD2	TRBV5-6	-	TRBJ2-1	TGTGCCAGCAGCTTGGGAGCTAGCGGGAGGGCCGGGGATGAGCAGTTCTTC	CASSLGASGRAGDEQFF
-	TRBV19	-	TRBJ1-6	TGTGCCAGTAGCACAGCCGGGAGCTATAATTCACCCCTCCACTTT	CASSTAGSYNSPLHF
-	TRBV5-5	-	TRBJ1-5	TGTGCCAGCAGCTTGGATGATAATCAGCCCCAGCATTTT	CASSLDDNQPQHF
-	TRBV4-1	-	TRBJ1-1	TGCGCCAGCAGCCAAGATCTAGGGGTCCAAAATCCTTTCTTT	CASSQDLGVQNPFF
-	TRBV5-4	-	TRBJ1-1	TGTGCCAGCAGGGAGGGGGGAACTGAAGCCTTCTTT	CASREGGTEAFF
-	TRBV11-2	-	TRBJ2-5	TGTGCCAGCAGCTTAGACACACCTGGGACCTCTGCACGAGGCCAGTACTTC	CASSLDTPGTSARGQYF
TRBD1	TRBV7-9	-	TRBJ2-3	TGTGCCAGCAGCCCCTCGGGACAGGGGATAGATACGCAGTATTTT	CASSPSGQGIDTQYF
-	TRBV6-1	-	TRBJ1-6	TGTGCCAGCAATGAATACGATTCACCCCTCCACTTT	CASNEYDSPLHF
-	TRBV20-1	-	TRBJ2-5	TGCAGTGCCCGAAGGGAGACCCAGTACTTC	CSARRETQYF
-	TRBV9	-	TRBJ2-1	TGTGCCAGCAGCGTAGATGGCAGACCCTACAATGAGCAGTTCTTC	CASSVDGRPYNEQFF
-	TRBV6-1	-	TRBJ2-5	TGTGCCAGCAGTGTCTTCGAGGAAACCCAGTACTTC	CASSVFEETQYF
TRBD2	TRBV28	-	TRBJ2-1	TGTGCCAGCAGTGCACTAGCGGGGGAAGGCAATGAGCAGTTCTTC	CASSALAGEGNEQFF
-	TRBV10-3	-	TRBJ1-5	TGTGCCATCAGTGAGTCGGCAGGGGTACGTCAGCCCCAGCATTTT	CAISESAGVRQPQHF
TRBD2	TRBV19	few	TRBJ2-2	TGTGCCAGTAGTATAGGAGCGGGAGTGGACGGGGAGCTGTTTTTT	CASSIGAGVDGELFF
-	TRBV9	-	TRBJ2-7	TGTGCCAGCAGCGTAGGGTCTGGCCGTAAAGAGTACGAGCAGTACTTC	CASSVGSGRKEYEQYF
TRBD2	TRBV19	-	TRBJ2-1	TGTGCCAGTAGGATAGCGGGAGGGCCCAATGAGCAGTTCTTC	CASRIAGGPNEQFF
TRBD1	TRBV10-3	-	TRBJ1-4	TGTGCCCATTCTGCGGGGACAGGGCATGAAAAACTGTTTTTT	CAHSAGTGHEKLFF
-	TRBV28	-	TRBJ2-6	TGTGCCAGCAGATCTCACAGGGCTGGGGCCAACGTCCTGACTTTC	CASRSHRAGANVLTF
TRBD1	TRBV5-1	-	TRBJ1-5	TGCGCCAGCAGTCACAGGGGGTTAAGCAATCAGCCCCAGCATTTT	CASSHRGLSNQPQHF
-	TRBV5-1	-	TRBJ1-1	TGCGCCAGCAGCTTCGGGGGTAACACTGAAGCTTTCTTT	CASSFGGNTEAFF
-	TRBV7-3	few	TRBJ2-7	TGTGCCAGCAGCTTACTCGGGGGCGACGAGCAGTACTTC	CASSLLGGDEQYF
-	TRBV19	-	TRBJ2-1	TGTGCCAGTAATGACGTCTCCTACAATGAGCAGTTCTTC	CASNDVSYNEQFF
TRBD2	TRBV10-3	-	TRBJ2-3	TGTGCCATCAGTGAGACTAGCGGTGAACAAGATACGCAGTATTTT	CAISETSGEQDTQYF